This TCR beta chain was obtained from a study of T-cell reconstitution after alpha-beta-depleted transplantation in children. Notes on the study in general: At the one-year point after transplant, T-cell counts and TCRbeta diversity were found to come mostly from T cells that had been newly produced. Several patients had high TCRbeta diversity at day 60; it came from surviving recipient T cells and thymic progenitors. As was reported, about two months after transplant, alpha-beta T cells came from several hundred expanded graft clones.

The CDR3 spans 14 residues. V lost 0 bases, J lost 6 bases, and 10 bases lay in between. Germline V gene data show CDR1 as SGHKS and CDR2 as YYEKEE (reference sequence). Unique molecular identifiers were incorporated during preparation of the TCRbeta library. TCRdb reprocessed the PCR reads via MiXCR and lists one record per CDR3 protein. The sample has about 300,000 distinct CDR3 sequences; over 9.5% are singletons. This clonotype has only a few counts. What it binds is not known. V is TRBV5-5 and J is TRBJ2-4; D unclear. Sequencing used PBMCs, obtained before TCRalphabeta/CD19-depleted stem cell transplant. This receptor was taken from a boy younger than two with acute myeloid leukemia, due to receive a stem cell transplant. The CDR3 sequence: CASSLEWGPNIQYF. CDR3 coding DNA: TGTGCCAGCAGCTTGGAATGGGGTCCAAACATTCAGTACTTC. The full variable domain, with the rest looked up from reference TRBV5-5 and TRBJ2-4, is DAGVTQSPTHLIKTRGQQVTLRCSPISGHKSVSWYQQVLGQGPQFIFQYYEKEERGRGNFPDRFSARQFPNYSSELNVNALLLGDSALYLCASSLEWGPNIQYFGAGTRLSVL.